The 12 T cell receptor beta chains listed next were all sequenced from one sample in a study of T-cell memory formation after mild COVID-19. TCRdb recomputed calls from the 5' RACE reads with MiXCR, one row per CDR3 protein. The sample carries about 55,000 distinct CDR3 sequences, 8% to 10% recorded once. The specimen was PBMCs or a T cell subset sorted from them (not recorded which). These TCRs come from a man between 18 and 35 years old who had mild COVID-19 (a few samples of this study predate the infection). Cell type and time point are not known.

This clonotype has only a few counts. CDR3 coding DNA: TGTGCCAGCAGCTTAGAATGGACCGGGGAGCTGTTTTTT. Its protein product is CASSLEWTGELFF. The chain carries TRBV11-2 and TRBJ2-2; D not certain. V lost 0 bases and J 5 bases, leaving 4 bases between the germline ends. From germline, CDR1 is SGHAT and CDR2 FQNNGV. The CDR3 is made up of 13 amino acids.

The V call is TRBV5-1, the J call TRBJ2-5; 8 bases fit TRBD1. The length of the CDR3 is 13 residues. V gave up 3 bases and J gave up 3 bases; unmatched junction bases: 1. The germline gives CDR1 SGHRS, CDR2 YFSETQ. CDR3 in DNA: TGCGCCAGCAGCTGGGACAGGAAAGAGACCCAGTACTTC. This encodes CASSWDRKETQYF.

The V call is TRBV29-1, the J call TRBJ1-6, with D possibly being TRBD1 (5 bases). The CDR3 consists of 14 residues. In germline, CDR1 is SQVTM, CDR2 ANQGSEA. V shed 4 bases and J shed 6 bases, with 13 bases lying between them. CDR3 residues: CSVVEGRRNSPLHF. The CDR3 DNA reads as TGCAGCGTTGTGGAGGGGCGCCGTAATTCACCCCTCCACTTT.

This clonotype showed up just a few times. The rearrangement uses TRBV7-6 and TRBJ2-5, with 7 nucleotides matching TRBD1. In germline, CDR1 is SGHVS, CDR2 FNYEAQ. The V segment lost 3 bases and the J segment 5 bases; nucleotides outside the gene matches: 9. This CDR3 is built from 15 residues. The CDR3 sequence: CASSLDDRAGETQYF. The CDR3 nucleotides are TGTGCCAGCAGCTTGGACGACAGGGCTGGCGAGACCCAGTACTTC.

The rearrangement links TRBV20-1 to TRBJ2-3; D unclear. Germline loops: CDR1 DFQATT, CDR2 SNEGSKA (reference sequence). CDR3 size: 14 residues. V shed 4 bases and J shed 0 bases, with 11 bases lying between them. CDR3 loop: CSATPGLSTDTQYF. CDR3 in DNA: TGCAGTGCTACCCCTGGGCTGAGCACAGATACGCAGTATTTT.

This clonotype was recorded a few times. This chain joins TRBV29-1 and TRBJ1-2; 12 bases are a match to TRBD1. Germline V gene sequence: CDR1 SQVTM, CDR2 ANQGSEA. This CDR3 contains 12 residues. J gave up 8 bases and V 7 bases, and 5 bases lay outside the gene matches. The CDR3 DNA is TGCAGCGGTCCGGGACAGGGGGCGGGCTACACCTTC. Its protein product is CSGPGQGAGYTF. Combining the CDR3 with reference TRBV29-1 and TRBJ1-2 gives the whole variable domain SAVISQKPSRDICQRGTSLTIQCQVDSQVTMMFWYRQQPGQSLTLIATANQGSEATYESGFVIDKFPISRPNLTFSTLTVSNMSPEDSSIYLCSGPGQGAGYTFGSGTRLTVV.

This clonotype was observed many times. The CDR3 spells CASRGAGTGRTDTQYF. CDR3 nucleotide sequence: TGTGCCAGCAGGGGTGCCGGGACAGGTCGCACAGATACGCAGTATTTT. The genes are TRBV6-5 and TRBJ2-3; TRBD1 aligns across 8 bases. Germline values: CDR1 MNHEY, CDR2 SVGAGI. The CDR3 sequence is 16 residues long. V shed 6 bases, J shed 1 base, and the junction held 9 bases outside the gene matches.

This clonotype was found a few times. The chain recombines TRBV24-1 with TRBJ2-1; D is possibly TRBD1 or TRBD2 (5 bases each). The V gene's germline CDR1 is KGHDR and CDR2 SFDVKD. Trimming stripped 3 bases from V and 6 bases from J, with 14 bases between. CDR3 size: 15 residues. Here the CDR3 DNA reads TGTGCCACCAGTGATGGGACGAGTATTGGCAATGAGCAGTTCTTC. Translating gives CATSDGTSIGNEQFF.

This clonotype occurred a few times. The chain couples TRBV7-9 to TRBJ2-7, with TRBD1 identical over 7 bases. This CDR3 comprises 13 residues. V trimming: 1 base; J trimming: 3 bases; junction bases outside the gene matches: 0. Germline values: CDR1 SEHNR, CDR2 FQNEAQ (reference sequence). In DNA, the CDR3 is TGTGCCAGCAGCTTAGGGGACAGCTACGAGCAGTACTTC. Its translation is CASSLGDSYEQYF.

This clonotype has only a few counts. The V call is TRBV7-3, the J call TRBJ1-1, with TRBD1 matching 8 bases. V lost 0 bases, J lost 4 bases, and 1 base stayed unmatched. Germline V gives CDR1 SGHTA, CDR2 FQGTGA. The CDR3 length is 14 residues. The CDR3: CASSLTQGATEAFF. In DNA, the CDR3 is TGTGCCAGCAGCTTAACTCAGGGGGCCACTGAAGCTTTCTTT.

This clonotype has at least ten counts. The rearrangement uses TRBV12-3 or TRBV12-4 and TRBJ1-6, with TRBD1 identical over 9 bases. J gave up 9 bases and V 5 bases, and 8 bases lay outside the gene matches. The CDR3 has 15 residues. In nucleotides, the CDR3 is TGTGCCAGCAGTCCGAACACAGGGGGCTCTTCACCCCTCCACTTT. As protein: CASSPNTGGSSPLHF.

This clonotype has ten or more counts. The chain is built from TRBV27 and TRBJ2-7; 9 nucleotides agree with TRBD2. Per germline, CDR1 MNHEY and CDR2 SMNVEV (reference sequence). The CDR3 consists of 16 residues. After removal of 10 bases from V and 7 bases from J, the junction contained 20 bases not matched to a gene. In DNA form, the CDR3 reads TGTGCCACCACGGCGGGGGGGCCCAGCGGTTACGAAGAGCAGTACTTC. Its translation is CATTAGGPSGYEEQYF.